The sequence of this TCR beta chain was determined in a study of blood T cells in healthy people across ages. Overall study findings and caveats: For the donors, CMV status was unknown and possibly confounded expanded clonotype changes.

A sample-barcoded 5' primer and a J-beta primer mix were used in a second PCR of roughly 6 to 11 cycles. TCRdb re-called the 5' RACE reads through MiXCR, storing one row per CDR3 protein. The profile covers roughly 860,000 distinct CDR3 sequences, with under 80% appearing a single time and approximately 30% taken by the ten largest. This clonotype has a handful of counts. The antigen is unknown. CDR1 and CDR2 (germline): SGHRS, YFSETQ. This CDR3 is 18 amino acids long. The junction had 17 bases not matched to a gene; V was cut back by 4 bases and J by 5 bases. The V gene is TRBV5-1, the J gene TRBJ2-3; 9 nucleotides agree with TRBD1. The sequencing input was blood. The clonotype originates from a man between 25 and 39 years old in good health. CDR3 in amino acids: CASSQHPKDRGLGDTQYF. The CDR3 DNA reads as TGCGCCAGCAGCCAGCACCCAAAAGACAGGGGGTTAGGAGATACGCAGTATTTT.